This TCR beta chain was identified in a study of cytomegalovirus exposure and HLA in healthy donors. Study conclusions and caveats: Later, an analysis found that TCR clusters from the first cohort tended to co-occur in the 130 or so validation repertoires. The study listed 150 to 200 cytomegalovirus-associated TCR beta chains.

With respect to this clone: The antigen is undetermined.

Profiling relied on immunoSEQ multiplex PCR, and the TCRdb table lists in-frame clones only, not all of them. The sample has a few hundred thousand clones; 90% are singletons. Trimming removed 4 bases from V and 0 bases from J, with 14 bases in between. The CDR3 contains 15 residues. Germline assignment: CDR1 SGHNT and CDR2 YYREEE (reference sequence). The receptor's source is a woman in her late teens or twenties in good health and CMV-seronegative. This rearrangement joins TRBV5-4 to TRBJ2-7, with D maybe TRBD1 (6 bases). The specimen sequenced was PBMCs. CDR3 sequence (DNA): TGTGCCAGCAGCCTACCTCAGGGGAACTCCTACGAGCAGTACTTC. It codes for CASSLPQGNSYEQYF. The whole variable domain, filled in from reference TRBV5-4 and TRBJ2-7, reads ETGVTQSPTHLIKTRGQQVTLRCSSQSGHNTVSWYQQALGQGPQFIFQYYREEENGRGNFPPRFSGLQFPNYSSELNVNALELDDSALYLCASSLPQGNSYEQYFGPGTRLTVT.